This TCR beta chain was identified during a study of beta chain features in type 1 diabetes. Study overall: The examined sorted cells totaled some 99 million across samples.

Every isolated RNA sample was fully reverse transcribed, so sequencing captured expressed TCRB transcripts. The repertoire was sequenced with immunoSEQ multiplex PCR; TCRdb's copy has only in-frame clones and lacks some. The table shows 200,000 to 250,000 clones, with 9.5% to 13% occurring only once. Per donor, one heparinised blood draw averaged about 116 mL. CDR3 length: 14 residues. CDR1 is SGHKS, CDR2 YYEKEE, per germline (reference sequence). J was trimmed by 3 bases and V by 1 base; bases with no gene match: 4. The sequenced material came from central memory CD4+ T cells from blood. The chain joins TRBV5-5 to TRBJ2-7; TRBD2 matches at 7 bases. The sequence was obtained from a man younger than 30 in good health. The CDR3 nucleotides are TGTGCCAGCAGCTTGTTTTGGACTAGCTACGAGCAGTACTTC. Protein sequence: CASSLFWTSYEQYF.